This T cell receptor beta chain appears in the sequencing data of a study of CD8 T cell repertoires and HIV-1 epitope variants. Study in general: T cells were stimulated with Twenty-five Gag and Nef peptides separately. Controls included no peptide, Ebola AY9 epitope, and a CMV, EBV, flu pool.

This CDR3 contains 15 residues. Trimming removed 2 bases at V and 5 bases at J, with 15 bases between. Germline values: CDR1 MNHNY, CDR2 SVGAGI (reference sequence). Data came from immunoSEQ multiplex PCR; TCRdb stores just in-frame clones and leaves some out. The repertoire has 5,700 or so clones, about 66% of them found once; the top ten carry roughly 42%. Remarks on this clone: No antigen is known for it.

The chain joins TRBV6-6 to TRBJ2-5; perhaps TRBD1 as D (5 bases). Material for sequencing was cultured CD8+ T cells derived from PBMCs. The clonotype comes from a male donor with HIV. The CDR3 bases are TGTGCCAGCAGTTACGGAGACAGCCTTGGGGAGACCCAGTACTTC. Protein sequence: CASSYGDSLGETQYF.